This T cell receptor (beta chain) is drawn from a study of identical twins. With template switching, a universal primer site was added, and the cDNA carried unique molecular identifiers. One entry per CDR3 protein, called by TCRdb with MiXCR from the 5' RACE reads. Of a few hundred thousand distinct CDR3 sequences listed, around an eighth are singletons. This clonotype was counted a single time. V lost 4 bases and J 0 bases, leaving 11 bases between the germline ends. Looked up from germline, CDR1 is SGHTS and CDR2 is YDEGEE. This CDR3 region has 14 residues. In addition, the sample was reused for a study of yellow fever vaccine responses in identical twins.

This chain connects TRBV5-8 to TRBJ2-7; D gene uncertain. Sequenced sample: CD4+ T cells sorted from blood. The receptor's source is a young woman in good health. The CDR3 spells CASSPGVLSYEQYF. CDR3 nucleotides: TGTGCCAGCAGCCCTGGGGTCCTCTCCTACGAGCAGTACTTC. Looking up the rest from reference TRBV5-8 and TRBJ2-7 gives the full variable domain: EAGVTQSPTHLIKTRGQQATLRCSPISGHTSVYWYQQALGLGLQFLLWYDEGEERNRGNFPPRFSGRQFPNYSSELNVNALELEDSALYLCASSPGVLSYEQYFGPGTRLTVT.